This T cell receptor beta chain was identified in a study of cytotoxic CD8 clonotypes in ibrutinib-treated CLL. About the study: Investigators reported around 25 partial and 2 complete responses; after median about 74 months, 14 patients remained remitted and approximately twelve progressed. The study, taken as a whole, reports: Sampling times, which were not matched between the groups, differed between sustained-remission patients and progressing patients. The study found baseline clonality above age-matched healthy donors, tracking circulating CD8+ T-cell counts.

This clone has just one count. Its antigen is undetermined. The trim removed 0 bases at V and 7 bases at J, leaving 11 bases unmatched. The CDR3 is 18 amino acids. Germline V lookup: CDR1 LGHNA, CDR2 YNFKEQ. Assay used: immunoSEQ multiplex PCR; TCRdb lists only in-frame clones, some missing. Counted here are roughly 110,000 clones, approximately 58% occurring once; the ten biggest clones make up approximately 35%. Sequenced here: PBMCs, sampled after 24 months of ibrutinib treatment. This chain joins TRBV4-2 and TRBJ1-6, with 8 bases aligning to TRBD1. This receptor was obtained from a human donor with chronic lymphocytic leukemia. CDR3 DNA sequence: TGTGCCAGCAGCCAAGATCAGGGGGCGACAGGGGTAAATTCACCCCTCCACTTT. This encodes CASSQDQGATGVNSPLHF.